This TCR beta chain emerged from a study of blood T cell repertoires in COVID-19. Overall study: Sites in the United States, Italy and Spain provided acute and convalescent COVID-19 samples. Sources were T cells, B-cell-depleted T cells, or PBMCs; the material itself was cDNA or gDNA.

The authors' processing: The authors estimated nucleated cell counts from reference gene primer amplification. Here immunoSEQ multiplex PCR was the method, and the copy in TCRdb shows in-frame clones only, minus some. D and trimming come from the DNA, and the V and J calls and clone size come from that table. The sample lists around 77,000 clones; approximately 90% were seen once. The CDR3 spans 16 residues. V trimming: 4 bases; J trimming: 2 bases; junction bases outside the gene matches: 8. Germline lookup yields CDR1 LGHDT and CDR2 YNNKEL (reference sequence). This chain links TRBV3-1 (or the pseudogene TRBV3-2) with TRBJ2-1; 7 bases are a match to TRBD2. Sequenced sample: peripheral blood. The clonotype originates from an older woman with active COVID-19. The chain's CDR3 is CASSLRGRGPYNEQFF. The CDR3 DNA is TGTGCCAGCAGCCTCCGGGGGAGGGGCCCCTACAATGAGCAGTTCTTC.